This TCR beta chain was sequenced in a study of CD8+CD57+ T cells in acquired aplastic anemia. As for the study in general: Mean yield of DNA from sorted CD4+ and CD8+ cells was 3.2 ug. Healthy donors yielded roughly 9.9 million CD4+ cell reads on average.

The study's findings and limits: In common between the patients and the controls were more than 25 CD8+ CDR3 sequences. Patients and healthy controls showed no significant CD8+ Simpson's diversity difference.

Profiles of TCR beta VDJ and CDR3 were generated from a genomic DNA template. TCRdb passed the reads through MiXCR, listing each CDR3 protein once. The data contain about 190,000 distinct CDR3 sequences, approximately 52% of them seen just once; the ten biggest clones take up about 16%. Remarks on this clonotype: Its antigen remains unknown.

Looked up from germline, CDR1 is SGDLS and CDR2 is YYNGEE. Trimming left V 1 base short and J 1 base short, with 12 bases between. This CDR3 comprises 16 residues. The chain joins TRBV9 to TRBJ1-3, with D possibly TRBD1 on 5 matching bases. The sequenced sample was sorted CD4+, CD8+, or CD8+CD57+ T cells (not recorded which) from PBMCs. The source is a human donor in good health, serving as a control. The CDR3 DNA sequence: TGTGCCAGCAGCGTACGAGGAGGGACGTCTGGAAACACCATATATTTT. Protein product: CASSVRGGTSGNTIYF.